The table lists the clone carrying this TCR beta chain with a few counts. Its antigen remains unidentified. After removal of 3 bases from V and 4 bases from J, the junction contained 3 bases not matched to a gene. The germline CDR1 and CDR2 sequences are LGHNA and YSLEER. CDR3 length: 15 amino acids. 5'RACE, which relied on constant-segment primers, yielded TCR alpha and TCR beta cDNA libraries carrying sample barcodes and UMIs. A single record per CDR3 protein comes from TCRdb applying MiXCR to the 5' RACE reads. The data contain 280,000 or so distinct CDR3 sequences, approximately 8.4% of them singletons. The data are from a study of T-cell memory formation after mild COVID-19. Study summary: TCR clusters mostly belonged to single donors.

Study-wide results and caveats: Several responding clones turned up in pre-infection memory, indicating that cross-reactive memory may have taken part. From day 15 to 85, contracting clones were balanced between CD4 and CD8, whereas later expanders leaned toward CD4+.

This TCR was sampled from a young man who had mild COVID-19 (a few samples of this study predate the infection). Cell type and time point are not known. Sequenced sample: PBMCs or a T cell subset sorted from them (not recorded which). This sequence joins TRBV4-3 and TRBJ1-3, with 10 positions matching TRBD1. The DNA of the CDR3 is TGCGCCAGCAGCCAGGGGACAGGGGCAGGAAACACCATATATTTT. Translated: CASSQGTGAGNTIYF.